A selection of T cell receptor beta chains follows, all from one sample in a study of blood T cell repertoires in COVID-19. The repertoire was sequenced with immunoSEQ multiplex PCR; TCRdb's copy has only in-frame clones and lacks some. The repertoire holds 110,000 or so clones, with approximately 80% as singletons. The sequencing sample was made of peripheral blood. The receptors stem from a human donor in a cohort sampled during active COVID-19. Both conserved end residues are part of each CDR3. A D gene is named only where the DNA matches it firmly. Rows may omit the clone size; those that give it use once, few, many or a size class.

v_gene	abundance	d_gene	j_gene	CDR3nt	CDR3aa
TRBV25-1	-	TRBD1	TRBJ1-1	TGTGCCAGCAGTACCCGGACAGGGTTGAACACTGAAGCTTTCTTT	CASSTRTGLNTEAFF
TRBV6-1	-	-	TRBJ2-5	TGTGCCAGCAGTGAAAGTTCCAGGGGCCAGACCCAGTACTTC	CASSESSRGQTQYF
TRBV30	-	TRBD2	TRBJ2-7	TGTGCCTGGAGTTCTAACCCGGGACTAGCAGACTACGAGCAGTACTTC	CAWSSNPGLADYEQYF
TRBV28	-	TRBD2	TRBJ2-1	TGTGCCAGCAGTCCCGAGGGACTAGCGGGTGAGCAGTTCTTC	CASSPEGLAGEQFF
TRBV7-6	-	-	TRBJ1-6	TGTGCCAGCAGCTCCCGGGGGTCCGGGAGCTCCTATAATTCACCCCTCCACTTT	CASSSRGSGSSYNSPLHF
TRBV7-9	-	-	TRBJ1-6	TGTGCCAGCAGCTTAGACTCCCCAAACCTCCACTTT	CASSLDSPNLHF
TRBV5-4	once	TRBD2	TRBJ2-1	TGTGCCAGCAGCTTTGGACTAGCGGGGGGTTTGTACAATGAGCAGTTCTTC	CASSFGLAGGLYNEQFF
TRBV18	few	-	TRBJ2-7	TGTGCCAGCTCACCACCGACTGGAGGAGGTGTGCAGTACTTC	CASSPPTGGGVQYF
TRBV19	-	TRBD1	TRBJ1-5	TGTGCCAGTTCACGACAGGGTGGTATTAGCAATCAGCCCCAGCATTTT	CASSRQGGISNQPQHF
TRBV5-1	-	TRBD2	TRBJ2-7	TGCGCCAGCACCAACCCGACTAGCGGGAGGGCCTCCCTCTACGAGCAGTACTTC	CASTNPTSGRASLYEQYF
TRBV6-4	few	-	TRBJ1-2	TGTGCCAGCAGTGACTCCCAGGGCGGCTATGGCTACACCTTC	CASSDSQGGYGYTF
TRBV28	-	-	TRBJ2-7	TGTGCCAGCAGTTTAGCTGGGCAAGGCTACGAGCAGTACTTC	CASSLAGQGYEQYF
TRBV10-3	-	-	TRBJ2-7	TGTGCCATCAGTGAGTCGAAGATCACGGCAGGGATTCTCTACGAGCAGTACTTC	CAISESKITAGILYEQYF
TRBV12-3/TRBV12-4	-	-	TRBJ2-7	TGTGCCAGCAGTTTGGACAGTGTTTACGAGCAGTACTTC	CASSLDSVYEQYF
TRBV5-4	-	-	TRBJ1-2	TGTGCCAGCAGCCCCGTTCGGGACTATGGCTACACCTTC	CASSPVRDYGYTF